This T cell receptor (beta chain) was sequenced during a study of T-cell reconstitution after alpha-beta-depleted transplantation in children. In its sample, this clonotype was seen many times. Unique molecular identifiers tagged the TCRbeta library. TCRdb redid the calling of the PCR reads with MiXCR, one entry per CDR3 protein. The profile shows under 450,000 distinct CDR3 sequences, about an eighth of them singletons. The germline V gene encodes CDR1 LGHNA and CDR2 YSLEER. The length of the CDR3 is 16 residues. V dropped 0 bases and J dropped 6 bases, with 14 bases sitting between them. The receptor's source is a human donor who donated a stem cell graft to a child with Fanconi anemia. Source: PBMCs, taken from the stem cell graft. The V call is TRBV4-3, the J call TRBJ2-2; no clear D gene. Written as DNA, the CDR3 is TGCGCCAGCAGCCAAGATAGACCCCCTATTGCCGGGGAGCTGTTTTTT. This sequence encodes CASSQDRPPIAGELFF.